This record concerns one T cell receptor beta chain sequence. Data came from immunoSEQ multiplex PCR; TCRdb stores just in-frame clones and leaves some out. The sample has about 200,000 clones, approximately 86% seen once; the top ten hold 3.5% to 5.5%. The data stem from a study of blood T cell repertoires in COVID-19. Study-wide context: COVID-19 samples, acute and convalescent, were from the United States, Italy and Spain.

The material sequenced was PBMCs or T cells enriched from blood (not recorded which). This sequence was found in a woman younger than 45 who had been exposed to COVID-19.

For the CDR3, the DNA is TGTGCCAGCAGCTTGACGGCGACTAGCGGGAGCACAGATACGCAGTATTTT. Protein: CASSLTATSGSTDTQYF. The chain joins TRBV7-9 to TRBJ2-3, with TRBD2 matching over 10 bases. Germline CDR1 reads SEHNR; CDR2 reads FQNEAQ (reference sequence). The CDR3 sequence is 17 residues long. V dropped 3 bases and J dropped 0; count of bases not matched to a gene: 6.